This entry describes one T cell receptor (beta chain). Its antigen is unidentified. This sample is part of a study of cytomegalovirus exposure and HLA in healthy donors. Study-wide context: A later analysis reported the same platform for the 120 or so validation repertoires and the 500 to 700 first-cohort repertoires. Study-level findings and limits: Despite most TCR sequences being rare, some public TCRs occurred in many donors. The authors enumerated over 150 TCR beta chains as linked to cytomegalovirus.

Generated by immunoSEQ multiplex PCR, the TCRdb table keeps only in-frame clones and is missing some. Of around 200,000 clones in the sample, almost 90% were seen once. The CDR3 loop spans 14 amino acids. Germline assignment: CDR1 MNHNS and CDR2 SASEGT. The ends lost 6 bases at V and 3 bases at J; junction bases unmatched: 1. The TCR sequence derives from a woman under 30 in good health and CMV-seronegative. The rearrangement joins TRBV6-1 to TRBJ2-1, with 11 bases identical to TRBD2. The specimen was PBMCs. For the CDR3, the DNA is TGTGCCAGCAGCGGGACTAGCGGCTACAATGAGCAGTTCTTC. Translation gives CASSGTSGYNEQFF.